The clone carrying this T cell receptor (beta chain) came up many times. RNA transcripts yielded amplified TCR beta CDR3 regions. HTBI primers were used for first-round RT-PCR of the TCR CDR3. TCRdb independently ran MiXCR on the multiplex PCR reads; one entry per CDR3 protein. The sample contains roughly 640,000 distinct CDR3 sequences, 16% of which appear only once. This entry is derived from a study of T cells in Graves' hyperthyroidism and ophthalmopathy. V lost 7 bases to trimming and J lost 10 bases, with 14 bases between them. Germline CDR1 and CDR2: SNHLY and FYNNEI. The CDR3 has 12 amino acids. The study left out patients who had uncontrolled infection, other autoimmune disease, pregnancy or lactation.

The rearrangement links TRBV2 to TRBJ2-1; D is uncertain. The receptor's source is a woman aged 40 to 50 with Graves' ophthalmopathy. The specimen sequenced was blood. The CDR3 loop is CASTLVGREQFF. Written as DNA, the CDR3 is TGTGCCAGCACCCTAGTAGGTAGAGAGCAGTTCTTC.